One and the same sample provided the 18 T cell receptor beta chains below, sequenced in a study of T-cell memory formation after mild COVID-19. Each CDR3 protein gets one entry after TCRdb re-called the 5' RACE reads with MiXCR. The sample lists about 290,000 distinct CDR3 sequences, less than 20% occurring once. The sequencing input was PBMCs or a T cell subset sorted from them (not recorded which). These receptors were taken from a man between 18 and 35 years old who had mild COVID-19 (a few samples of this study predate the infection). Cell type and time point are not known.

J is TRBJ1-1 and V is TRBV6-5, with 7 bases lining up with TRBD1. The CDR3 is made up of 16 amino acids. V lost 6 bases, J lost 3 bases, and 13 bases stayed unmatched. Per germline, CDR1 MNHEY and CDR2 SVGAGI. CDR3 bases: TGTGCCAGCAGCCGCGCCTTCGGTCAGGGGGACACTGAAGCTTTCTTT. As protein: CASSRAFGQGDTEAFF.

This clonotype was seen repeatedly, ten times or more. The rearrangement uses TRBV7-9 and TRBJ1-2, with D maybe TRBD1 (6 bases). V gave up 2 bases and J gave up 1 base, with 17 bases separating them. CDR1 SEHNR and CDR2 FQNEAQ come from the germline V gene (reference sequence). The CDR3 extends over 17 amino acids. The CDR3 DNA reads TGTGCCAGCAGCTTAACCAGGGGACCGCGATTTAACTATGGCTACACCTTC. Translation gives CASSLTRGPRFNYGYTF. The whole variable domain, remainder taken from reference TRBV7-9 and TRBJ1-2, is DTGVSQNPRHKITKRGQNVTFRCDPISEHNRLYWYRQTLGQGPEFLTYFQNEAQLEKSRLLSDRFSAERPKGSFSTLEIQRTEQGDSAMYLCASSLTRGPRFNYGYTFGSGTRLTVV.

CDR3 in amino acids: CASSQSSRTTNEKLFF. The DNA of the CDR3 is TGCGCCAGCAGCCAATCATCGCGGACAACTAATGAAAAACTGTTTTTT. V usage is TRBV4-1 and J usage is TRBJ1-4, with D unresolved. The germline CDR1 and CDR2 sequences are MGHRA and YSYEKL. Between the trimmed V and J ends, which lost 2 bases and 0 bases, there was a span of 10 bases. The CDR3 consists of 16 residues.

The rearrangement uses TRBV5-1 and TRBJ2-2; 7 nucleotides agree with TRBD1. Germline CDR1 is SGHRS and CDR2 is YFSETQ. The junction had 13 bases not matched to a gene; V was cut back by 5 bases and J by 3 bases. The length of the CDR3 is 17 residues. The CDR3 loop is CASRFLLRQGDTGELFF. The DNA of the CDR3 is TGCGCCAGCAGATTCCTTTTGCGTCAGGGGGACACCGGGGAGCTGTTTTTT.

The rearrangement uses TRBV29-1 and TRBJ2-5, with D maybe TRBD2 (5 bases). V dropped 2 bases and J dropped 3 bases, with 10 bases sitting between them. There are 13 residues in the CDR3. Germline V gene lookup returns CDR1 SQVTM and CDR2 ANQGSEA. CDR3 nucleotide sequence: TGCAGCGTTGAAAAGGACTTTAAAGAGACCCAGTACTTC. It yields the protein CSVEKDFKETQYF.

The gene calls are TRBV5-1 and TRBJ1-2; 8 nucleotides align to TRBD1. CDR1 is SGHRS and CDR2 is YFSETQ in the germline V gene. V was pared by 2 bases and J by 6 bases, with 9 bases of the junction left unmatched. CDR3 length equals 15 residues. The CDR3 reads CASSFSAGGVDGYTF. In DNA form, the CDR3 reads TGCGCCAGCAGCTTCTCCGCAGGGGGCGTCGATGGCTACACCTTC. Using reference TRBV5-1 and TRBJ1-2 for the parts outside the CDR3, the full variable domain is KAGVTQTPRYLIKTRGQQVTLSCSPISGHRSVSWYQQTPGQGLQFLFEYFSETQRNKGNFPGRFSGRQFSNSRSEMNVSTLELGDSALYLCASSFSAGGVDGYTFGSGTRLTVV.

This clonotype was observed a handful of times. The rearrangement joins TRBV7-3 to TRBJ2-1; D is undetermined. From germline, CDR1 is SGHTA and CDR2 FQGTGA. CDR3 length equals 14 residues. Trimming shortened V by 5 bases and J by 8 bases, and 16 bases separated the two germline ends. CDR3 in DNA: TGTGCCAGCAGCCTTACAATTCTCAGCGATGAGCAGTTCTTC. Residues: CASSLTILSDEQFF. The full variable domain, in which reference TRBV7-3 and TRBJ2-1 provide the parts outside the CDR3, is GAGVSQTPSNKVTEKGKYVELRCDPISGHTALYWYRQSLGQGPEFLIYFQGTGAADDSGLPNDRFFAVRPEGSVSTLKIQRTERGDSAVYLCASSLTILSDEQFFGPGTRLTVL.

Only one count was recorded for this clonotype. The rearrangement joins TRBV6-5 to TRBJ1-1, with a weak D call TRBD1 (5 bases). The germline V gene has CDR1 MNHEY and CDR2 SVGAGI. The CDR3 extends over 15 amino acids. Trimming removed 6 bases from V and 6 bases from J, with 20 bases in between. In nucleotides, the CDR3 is TGTGCCAGCAGCCGGCGGGGGGGTGTCGTGGCTGAAGCTTTCTTT. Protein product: CASSRRGGVVAEAFF.

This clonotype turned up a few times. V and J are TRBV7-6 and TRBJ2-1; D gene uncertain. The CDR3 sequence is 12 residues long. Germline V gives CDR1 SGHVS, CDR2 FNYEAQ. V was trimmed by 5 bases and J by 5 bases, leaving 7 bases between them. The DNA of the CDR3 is TGTGCCAGCAGCATCGGTAACAATGAGCAGTTCTTC. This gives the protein CASSIGNNEQFF.

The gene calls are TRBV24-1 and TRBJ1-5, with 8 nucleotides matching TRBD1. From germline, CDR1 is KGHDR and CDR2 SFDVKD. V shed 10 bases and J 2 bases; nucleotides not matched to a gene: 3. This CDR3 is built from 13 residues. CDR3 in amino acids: CATQGQGNQPQHF. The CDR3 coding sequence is TGTGCCACGCAGGGACAGGGCAATCAGCCCCAGCATTTT.

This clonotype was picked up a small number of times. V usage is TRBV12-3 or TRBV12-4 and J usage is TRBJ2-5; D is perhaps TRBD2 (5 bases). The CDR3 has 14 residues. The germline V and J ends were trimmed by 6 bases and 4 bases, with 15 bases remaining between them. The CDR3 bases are TGTGCCAGCAGCCGCTCCGGGGTCCGAGAGACCCAGTACTTC. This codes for CASSRSGVRETQYF.

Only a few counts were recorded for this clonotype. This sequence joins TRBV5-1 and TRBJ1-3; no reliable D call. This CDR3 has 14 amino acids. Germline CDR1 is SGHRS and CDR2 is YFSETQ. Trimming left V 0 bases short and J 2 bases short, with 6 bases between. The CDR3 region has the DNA TGCGCCAGCAGCTTGGAGGTGACTGGAAACACCATATATTTT. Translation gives CASSLEVTGNTIYF.

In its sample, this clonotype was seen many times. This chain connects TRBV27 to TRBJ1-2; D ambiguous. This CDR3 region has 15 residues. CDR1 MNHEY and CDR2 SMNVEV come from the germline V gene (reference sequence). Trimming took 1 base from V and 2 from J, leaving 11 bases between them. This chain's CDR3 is CASSLWGRSNYGYTF. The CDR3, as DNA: TGTGCCAGCAGTTTATGGGGAAGGTCGAACTATGGCTACACCTTC.

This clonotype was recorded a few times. CDR3 amino acids: CASSLQGGRVETQYF. In DNA form, the CDR3 reads TGTGCCAGCAGCTTGCAGGGGGGGCGTGTGGAGACCCAGTACTTC. The J gene is TRBJ2-5, the V gene TRBV7-2; D may correspond to TRBD1 or TRBD2 (7 bases each). The length of the CDR3 is 15 residues. Germline V gene lookup returns CDR1 SGHTA and CDR2 FQGNSA. Between the trimmed V and J ends, which lost 3 bases and 5 bases, there was a span of 16 bases.

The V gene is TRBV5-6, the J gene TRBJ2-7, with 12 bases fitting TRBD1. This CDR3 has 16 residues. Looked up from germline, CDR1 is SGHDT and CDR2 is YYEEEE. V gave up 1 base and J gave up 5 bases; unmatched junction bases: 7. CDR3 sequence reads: CASSLWDRGQGHEQYV. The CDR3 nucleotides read TGTGCCAGCAGCTTGTGGGACAGGGGGCAAGGGCACGAGCAGTACGTC.

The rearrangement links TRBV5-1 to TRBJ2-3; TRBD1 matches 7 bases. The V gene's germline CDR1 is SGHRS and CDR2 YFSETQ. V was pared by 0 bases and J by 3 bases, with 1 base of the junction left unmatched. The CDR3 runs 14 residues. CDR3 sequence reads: CASSLVGQTDTQYF. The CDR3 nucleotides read TGCGCCAGCAGCTTGGTGGGACAGACAGATACGCAGTATTTT. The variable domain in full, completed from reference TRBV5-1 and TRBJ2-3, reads KAGVTQTPRYLIKTRGQQVTLSCSPISGHRSVSWYQQTPGQGLQFLFEYFSETQRNKGNFPGRFSGRQFSNSRSEMNVSTLELGDSALYLCASSLVGQTDTQYFGPGTRLTVL.

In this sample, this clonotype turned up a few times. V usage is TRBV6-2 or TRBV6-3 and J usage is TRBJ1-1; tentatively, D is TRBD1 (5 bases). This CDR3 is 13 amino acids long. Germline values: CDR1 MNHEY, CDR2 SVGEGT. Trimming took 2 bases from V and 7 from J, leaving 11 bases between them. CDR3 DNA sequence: TGTGCCAGCAGTTACGGCAGGGAGGGTGAAGCTTTCTTT. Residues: CASSYGREGEAFF.

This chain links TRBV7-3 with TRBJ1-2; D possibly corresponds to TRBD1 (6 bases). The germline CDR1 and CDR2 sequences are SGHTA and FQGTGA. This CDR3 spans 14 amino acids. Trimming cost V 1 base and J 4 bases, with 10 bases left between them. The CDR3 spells CASSLNGGAYGYTF. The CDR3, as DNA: TGTGCCAGCAGCTTAAATGGGGGCGCCTATGGCTACACCTTC.